The 22 T cell receptor beta chains reported below all come from one sample, sequenced in a study of OX40 agonist ivuxolimab in advanced cancers. The receptor library was made with the immunoSEQ multiplex PCR assay. Not all clones reach the TCRdb copy of this immuneACCESS table, which keeps in-frame sequences only. Checked studies attribute under half of the gap to unresolved V genes and leave the rest unexplained. The sample table records about 37,000 clones; more than 85% of these occur just once. Roughly 2.6% of the sample comes from the top ten. This material consisted of CD4+ or CD8+ T cells sorted from blood, taken in a trial of the OX40 agonist ivuxolimab. These receptors were taken from an adult with an advanced solid tumor such as melanoma, head and neck, liver or kidney cancer.

This chain joins TRBV7-2 and TRBJ1-1; maybe TRBD1 (5 bases). V was trimmed by 6 bases and J by 4 bases, leaving 15 bases between them. The CDR3 runs 14 residues. The V gene's germline CDR1 is SGHTA and CDR2 FQGNSA. The chain's CDR3 is CASSPSMQGTEAFF. The CDR3 DNA reads TGTGCCAGCAGTCCTTCAATGCAGGGCACTGAAGCTTTCTTT.

The chain joins TRBV5-6 to TRBJ2-1, with D maybe TRBD2 (6 bases). Trimming took off 2 bases at V and 8 bases at J, with 14 bases between the two ends. Germline V gives CDR1 SGHDT, CDR2 YYEEEE. This CDR3 is 14 amino acids long. The CDR3 nucleotides are TGTGCCAGCAGCTTAGGTCTAGCGTACGATGAGCAGTTCTTC. It specifies CASSLGLAYDEQFF.

V gene TRBV19 combines with J gene TRBJ1-1; 9 positions match TRBD1. Germline loops: CDR1 LNHDA, CDR2 SQIVND (reference sequence). CDR3 size: 16 residues. After removal of 2 bases from V and 5 bases from J, the junction contained 9 bases not matched to a gene. CDR3 region: CASSIWDRARATEAFF. The CDR3 DNA sequence: TGTGCCAGTAGTATATGGGACAGGGCTCGAGCTACTGAAGCTTTCTTT.

This sequence joins TRBV19 and TRBJ1-4; 12 positions agree with TRBD1. The V gene end was trimmed by 6 bases and the J gene end by 6 bases; junction bases not matched to a gene: 8. CDR3 length equals 16 residues. From germline, CDR1 is LNHDA and CDR2 SQIVND (reference sequence). CDR3 region: CASRTGTGGLDEKLFF. CDR3 sequence (DNA): TGTGCCAGTAGAACCGGGACAGGGGGCCTAGATGAAAAACTGTTTTTT.

The rearrangement links TRBV5-5 to TRBJ2-2; unclear D gene. Germline assignment: CDR1 SGHKS and CDR2 YYEKEE (reference sequence). V was pared by 0 bases and J by 3 bases, with 9 bases between. This CDR3 has 15 amino acids. CDR3 amino acids: CASSLEATYTGELFF. For the CDR3, the DNA is TGTGCCAGCAGCTTGGAGGCCACCTACACCGGGGAGCTGTTTTTT.

The V gene is TRBV27, the J gene TRBJ1-5, with D possibly being TRBD1 (6 bases). This CDR3 contains 15 residues. Germline V gives CDR1 MNHEY, CDR2 SMNVEV (reference sequence). The V gene lost 6 bases and the J gene lost 6 bases, with 18 bases spanning the gap. The CDR3 DNA is TGTGCCAGCAGCCTGGCGGGGGGCGCAGGTCAGCCCCAGCATTTT. Protein product: CASSLAGGAGQPQHF.

V and J are TRBV5-4 and TRBJ1-2, with D maybe TRBD1 (5 bases). Per the germline V gene, CDR1 is SGHNT and CDR2 is YYREEE (reference sequence). The CDR3 has 17 residues. V lost 2 bases and J 5 bases, leaving 22 bases between the germline ends. CDR3 protein: CASSLGIGTRGEYGYTF. CDR3 nucleotide sequence: TGTGCCAGCAGCTTAGGGATCGGGACCCGGGGGGAGTATGGCTACACCTTC. The full variable domain, its missing parts supplied by reference TRBV5-4 and TRBJ1-2, is ETGVTQSPTHLIKTRGQQVTLRCSSQSGHNTVSWYQQALGQGPQFIFQYYREEENGRGNFPPRFSGLQFPNYSSELNVNALELDDSALYLCASSLGIGTRGEYGYTFGSGTRLTVV.

V gene TRBV5-6 combines with J gene TRBJ1-1, with 7 bases lining up with TRBD1. Germline-derived CDR1 and CDR2 are SGHDT and YYEEEE. The junction had 8 bases not matched to a gene; V was cut back by 4 bases and J by 8 bases. This CDR3 spans 13 amino acids. CDR3 sequence reads: CASSPTGTTEAFF. CDR3 sequence (DNA): TGTGCCAGCAGCCCGACAGGGACAACGGAAGCTTTCTTT.

The chain has TRBV10-3 and TRBJ2-7, with D possibly being TRBD1 (6 bases). The germline gives CDR1 ENHRY, CDR2 SYGVKD. The V gene lost 8 bases and the J gene lost 0 bases, with 14 bases spanning the gap. This CDR3 is 14 amino acids long. The CDR3 DNA sequence: TGTGCCATCCGAAGGGACACTGGCTCCTACGAGCAGTACTTC. Its translation is CAIRRDTGSYEQYF.

V gene TRBV6-5 combines with J gene TRBJ2-1, with D perhaps matching TRBD1 or TRBD2 (6 bases each). Trimming removed 2 bases at V and 7 bases at J, with 18 bases between. Germline V gene data show CDR1 as MNHEY and CDR2 as SVGAGI. This CDR3 comprises 16 residues. CDR3: CASSYQSWGAENEQFF. The CDR3 DNA sequence: TGTGCCAGCAGTTACCAGAGCTGGGGGGCGGAAAATGAGCAGTTCTTC.

This clone showed up just once. The gene calls are TRBV5-4 and TRBJ2-1; D may be TRBD2 (5 bases). Germline CDR1 SGHNT, CDR2 YYREEE (reference sequence). V dropped 3 bases and J dropped 9 bases, with 25 bases sitting between them. The CDR3 is made up of 17 amino acids. CDR3 DNA: TGTGCCAGCAGCTCCGAACCCGGGGTCGCCCCGGGAATTGAGCAGTTCTTC. Translating it yields CASSSEPGVAPGIEQFF.

The J gene is TRBJ2-1, the V gene TRBV7-6, with D perhaps matching TRBD2 (5 bases). The CDR3 sequence is 14 residues long. Germline V CDR1 and CDR2: SGHVS, FNYEAQ. The V end was cut by 5 bases, the J end by 5 bases, with 13 bases between. The CDR3 DNA reads TGTGCCAGCAGCCCAGATACCGGGAACAATGAGCAGTTCTTC. It specifies CASSPDTGNNEQFF.

A few counts support this clone. The rearrangement uses TRBV18 and TRBJ2-5; weak D call: TRBD1 (5 bases). The CDR3 is 13 residues long. Trimming took off 3 bases at V and 5 bases at J, with 10 bases between the two ends. Germline V gene lookup returns CDR1 KGHSH and CDR2 LQKENI. In DNA, the CDR3 is TGTGCCAGCTCACCTTCGCAGGGTGAGACCCAGTACTTC. Amino acids: CASSPSQGETQYF.

The rearrangement links TRBV7-2 to TRBJ1-6; no reliable D call. Germline V gives CDR1 SGHTA, CDR2 FQGNSA. The CDR3 has 15 amino acids. V lost 5 bases, J lost 0 bases, and 8 bases lay in between. The CDR3 here is CASSRESSYNSPLHF. CDR3 coding DNA: TGTGCCAGCAGCAGGGAGAGCTCCTATAATTCACCCCTCCACTTT. Full variable domain (missing parts from reference TRBV7-2 and TRBJ1-6): GAGVSQSPSNKVTEKGKDVELRCDPISGHTALYWYRQSLGQGLEFLIYFQGNSAPDKSGLPSDRFSAERTGGSVSTLTIQRTQQEDSAVYLCASSRESSYNSPLHFGNGTRLTVT.

The V gene is TRBV5-4, the J gene TRBJ1-2; a possible D gene is TRBD1 (6 bases). There are 17 residues in the CDR3. Germline CDR1 is SGHNT and CDR2 is YYREEE (reference sequence). V lost 1 base to trimming and J lost 5 bases, with 21 bases between them. The CDR3 is CASSLWGGGAGGYGYTF. In nucleotides, the CDR3 is TGTGCCAGCAGCTTGTGGGGCGGGGGCGCCGGGGGGTATGGCTACACCTTC.

The chain joins TRBV5-1 to TRBJ2-3; 10 bases match TRBD2. The CDR3 length is 16 residues. Germline V CDR1 and CDR2: SGHRS, YFSETQ. Trimming took 3 bases from V and 3 from J; bases not matched to a gene: 7. CDR3 sequence: CASSSGSGGGTDTQYF. The CDR3 DNA sequence: TGCGCCAGCAGCTCCGGGAGCGGGGGGGGGACAGATACGCAGTATTTT.

The rearrangement links TRBV6-1 to TRBJ2-7; D possibly corresponds to TRBD2 (6 bases). Germline CDR1 is MNHNS and CDR2 is SASEGT. V lost 8 bases and J 0 bases, leaving 8 bases between the germline ends. This CDR3 has 12 amino acids. The CDR3 DNA sequence: TGTGCCAGCGGGGACTTCTCCTACGAGCAGTACTTC. The encoded protein is CASGDFSYEQYF.

The chain joins TRBV2 to TRBJ2-7; tentative D call: TRBD2 (6 bases). Germline CDR1 reads SNHLY; CDR2 reads FYNNEI. V was cut by 6 bases and J by 2 bases, with 11 bases left in between. The CDR3 consists of 13 residues. CDR3 protein: CASRLAEAYEQYF. CDR3 DNA: TGTGCCAGCAGACTAGCAGAGGCCTACGAGCAGTACTTC.

The J gene is TRBJ2-1, the V gene TRBV5-1, with 11 bases aligning to TRBD2. The trim removed 6 bases at V and 3 bases at J, leaving 5 bases unmatched. CDR3 length equals 15 residues. Looked up from germline, CDR1 is SGHRS and CDR2 is YFSETQ. CDR3 coding DNA: TGCGCCAGCACCCTCCTAGCGGGGGGCTACAATGAGCAGTTCTTC. Amino acid sequence: CASTLLAGGYNEQFF.

This chain joins TRBV6-6 and TRBJ1-6; D ambiguous. Germline V gene sequence: CDR1 MNHNY, CDR2 SVGAGI (reference sequence). The CDR3 length is 14 residues. V lost 11 bases to trimming and J lost 8 bases, with 19 bases between them. The chain's CDR3 is CAAGVFNFDSPLHF. For the CDR3, the DNA is TGTGCCGCCGGGGTTTTTAATTTTGATTCACCCCTCCACTTT.

The V and J genes are TRBV5-1 and TRBJ1-1; D gene ambiguous. Germline CDR1 is SGHRS and CDR2 is YFSETQ. The CDR3 is 14 residues long. V lost 4 bases and J 2 bases, leaving 12 bases between the germline ends. CDR3 residues: CASSPETSNTEAFF. The CDR3 nucleotides read TGCGCCAGCAGCCCGGAGACATCCAACACTGAAGCTTTCTTT.

This clone appeared a single time. V usage is TRBV5-1 and J usage is TRBJ1-1; TRBD1 is a possible D gene (5 bases). Germline lookup yields CDR1 SGHRS and CDR2 YFSETQ. This CDR3 is 15 amino acids long. V was pared by 4 bases and J by 0 bases, with 13 bases between. CDR3 nucleotide sequence: TGCGCCAGCAGCGTGACAGAAAGCCTGAACACTGAAGCTTTCTTT. It translates to CASSVTESLNTEAFF.